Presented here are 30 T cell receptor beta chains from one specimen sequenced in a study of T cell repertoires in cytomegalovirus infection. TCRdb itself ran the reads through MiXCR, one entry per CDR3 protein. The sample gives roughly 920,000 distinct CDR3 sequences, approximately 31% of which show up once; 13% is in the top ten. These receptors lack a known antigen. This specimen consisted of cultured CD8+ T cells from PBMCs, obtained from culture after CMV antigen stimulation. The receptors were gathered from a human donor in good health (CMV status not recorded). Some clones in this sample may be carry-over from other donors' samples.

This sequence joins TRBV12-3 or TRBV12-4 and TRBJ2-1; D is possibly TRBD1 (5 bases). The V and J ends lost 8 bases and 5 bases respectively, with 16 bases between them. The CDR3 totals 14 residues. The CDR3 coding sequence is TGTGCCAGCGAGGTAGGGGTCGGGCACAATGAGCAGTTCTTC. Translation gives CASEVGVGHNEQFF.

This CDR3 is CAISEGTSGGGEQFF. CDR3 nucleotides: TGTGCCATCAGTGAAGGGACTAGCGGGGGAGGAGAGCAGTTCTTC. The rearrangement links TRBV10-3 to TRBJ2-1; TRBD2 matches 14 bases. Germline CDR1 is ENHRY and CDR2 is SYGVKD. This CDR3 has 15 residues. Trimming at V came to 3 bases and at J to 10 bases, leaving 5 bases not matched to a gene.

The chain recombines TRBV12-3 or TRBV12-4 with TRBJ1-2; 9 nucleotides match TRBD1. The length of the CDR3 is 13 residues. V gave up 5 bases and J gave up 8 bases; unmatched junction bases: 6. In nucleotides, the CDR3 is TGTGCCAGCAGTATAGGACAGGGGACAGGCTACACCTTC. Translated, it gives CASSIGQGTGYTF.

This chain's CDR3 is CASSYPREAGIGEQYV. The CDR3 DNA reads as TGTGCCAGCAGTTACCCTCGGGAGGCAGGGATCGGCGAGCAGTACGTC. The chain carries TRBV6-1 and TRBJ2-7; TRBD2 aligns across 7 bases. This CDR3 is built from 16 residues. With 5 bases clipped from V and 6 bases from J, the junction kept 16 bases outside the gene matches. Germline loops: CDR1 MNHNS, CDR2 SASEGT.

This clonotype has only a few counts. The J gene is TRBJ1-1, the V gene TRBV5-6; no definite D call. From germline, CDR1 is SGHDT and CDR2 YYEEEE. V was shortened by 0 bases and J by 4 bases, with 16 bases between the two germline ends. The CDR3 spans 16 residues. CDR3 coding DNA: TGTGCCAGCAGCTTGGGGACCTTCCTTGGCGGCACTGAAGCTTTCTTT. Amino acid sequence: CASSLGTFLGGTEAFF.

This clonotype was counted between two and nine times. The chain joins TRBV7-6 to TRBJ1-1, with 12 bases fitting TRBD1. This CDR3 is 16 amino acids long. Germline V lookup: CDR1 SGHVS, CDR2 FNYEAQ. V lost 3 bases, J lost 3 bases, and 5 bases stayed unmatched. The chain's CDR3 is CASSLGTGGSDTEAFF. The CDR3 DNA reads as TGTGCCAGCAGCTTGGGGACAGGGGGCTCTGACACTGAAGCTTTCTTT.

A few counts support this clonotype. CDR3 amino acids: CASSFYGDSYEQYF. CDR3 in DNA: TGTGCCAGCAGTTTCTATGGTGACTCCTACGAGCAGTACTTC. J is TRBJ2-7 and V is TRBV6-5; D ambiguous. Trimming removed 4 bases at V and 0 bases at J, with 10 bases between. Per germline, CDR1 MNHEY and CDR2 SVGAGI. The CDR3 contains 14 residues.

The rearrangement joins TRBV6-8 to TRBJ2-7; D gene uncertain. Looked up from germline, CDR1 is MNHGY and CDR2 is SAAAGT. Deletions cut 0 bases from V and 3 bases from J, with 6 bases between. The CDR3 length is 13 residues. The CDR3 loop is CASSYSENYEQYF. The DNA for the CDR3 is TGTGCCAGCAGTTACTCTGAGAACTACGAGCAGTACTTC.

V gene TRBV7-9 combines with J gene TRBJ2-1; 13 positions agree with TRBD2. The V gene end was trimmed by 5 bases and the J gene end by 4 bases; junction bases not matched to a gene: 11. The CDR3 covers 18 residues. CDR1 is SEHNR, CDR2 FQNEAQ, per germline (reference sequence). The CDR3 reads CASSPTSGGPRPYNEQFF. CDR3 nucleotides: TGTGCCAGCAGCCCGACTAGCGGGGGGCCTAGGCCGTACAATGAGCAGTTCTTC.

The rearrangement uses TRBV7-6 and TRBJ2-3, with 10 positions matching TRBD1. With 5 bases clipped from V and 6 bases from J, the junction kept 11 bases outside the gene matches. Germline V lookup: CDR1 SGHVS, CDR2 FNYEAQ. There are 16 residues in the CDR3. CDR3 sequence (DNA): TGTGCCAGCAGCCTGTGGGGGGACAGGGGAGTGGATACGCAGTATTTT. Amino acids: CASSLWGDRGVDTQYF.

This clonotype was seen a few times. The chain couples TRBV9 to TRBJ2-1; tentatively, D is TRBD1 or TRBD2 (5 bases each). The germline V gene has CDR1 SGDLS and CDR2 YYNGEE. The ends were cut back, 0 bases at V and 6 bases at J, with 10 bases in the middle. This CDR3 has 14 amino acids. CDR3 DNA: TGTGCCAGCAGCGTAGTTGAGGGGAGCAATGAGCAGTTCTTC. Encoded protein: CASSVVEGSNEQFF.

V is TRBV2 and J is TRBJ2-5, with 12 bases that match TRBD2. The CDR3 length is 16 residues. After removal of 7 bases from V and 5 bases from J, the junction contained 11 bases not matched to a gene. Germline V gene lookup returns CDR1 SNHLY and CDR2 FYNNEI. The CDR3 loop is CASNLPTSGGHETQYF. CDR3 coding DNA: TGTGCCAGCAACCTCCCGACTAGCGGGGGACATGAGACCCAGTACTTC.

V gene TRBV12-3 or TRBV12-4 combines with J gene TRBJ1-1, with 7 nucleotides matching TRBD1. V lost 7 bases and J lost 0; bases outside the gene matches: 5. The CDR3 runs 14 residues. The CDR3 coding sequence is TGTGCCAGCATGGCAGGGGGAATGAACACTGAAGCTTTCTTT. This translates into CASMAGGMNTEAFF.

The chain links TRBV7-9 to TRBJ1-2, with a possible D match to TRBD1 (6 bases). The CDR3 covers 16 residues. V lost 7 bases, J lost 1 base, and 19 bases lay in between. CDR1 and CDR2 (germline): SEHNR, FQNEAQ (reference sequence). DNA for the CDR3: TGTGCCAGCAACCATCCCGTGGAGGGACATAACTATGGCTACACCTTC. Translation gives CASNHPVEGHNYGYTF. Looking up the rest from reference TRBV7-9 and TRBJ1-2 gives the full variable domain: DTGVSQNPRHKITKRGQNVTFRCDPISEHNRLYWYRQTLGQGPEFLTYFQNEAQLEKSRLLSDRFSAERPKGSFSTLEIQRTEQGDSAMYLCASNHPVEGHNYGYTFGSGTRLTVV.

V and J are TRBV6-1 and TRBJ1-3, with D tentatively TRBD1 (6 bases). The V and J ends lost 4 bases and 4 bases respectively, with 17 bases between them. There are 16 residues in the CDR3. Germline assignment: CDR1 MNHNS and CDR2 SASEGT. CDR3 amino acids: CASSGAGHREGNTIYF. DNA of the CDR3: TGTGCCAGCAGTGGAGCGGGACATCGGGAAGGAAACACCATATATTTT.

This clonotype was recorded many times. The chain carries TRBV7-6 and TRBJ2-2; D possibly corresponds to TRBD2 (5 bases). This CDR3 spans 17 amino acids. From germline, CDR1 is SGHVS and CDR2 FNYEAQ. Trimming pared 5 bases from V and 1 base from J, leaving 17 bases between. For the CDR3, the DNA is TGTGCCAGCAGCCAGGATGCATCGGGGTTGAACACCGGGGAGCTGTTTTTT. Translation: CASSQDASGLNTGELFF.

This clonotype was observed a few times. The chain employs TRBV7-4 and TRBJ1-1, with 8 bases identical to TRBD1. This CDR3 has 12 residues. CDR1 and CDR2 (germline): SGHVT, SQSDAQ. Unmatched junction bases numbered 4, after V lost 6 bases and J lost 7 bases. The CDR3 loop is CASRAGGVEAFF. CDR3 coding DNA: TGTGCCAGCAGGGCAGGGGGCGTTGAAGCTTTCTTT.

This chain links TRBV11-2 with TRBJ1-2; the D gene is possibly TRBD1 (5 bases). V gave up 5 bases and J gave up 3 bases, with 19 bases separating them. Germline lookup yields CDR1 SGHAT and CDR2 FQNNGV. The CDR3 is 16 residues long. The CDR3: CASSTSPGRSYYGYTF. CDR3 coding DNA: TGTGCCAGCAGCACCAGCCCGGGACGGTCCTACTATGGCTACACCTTC.

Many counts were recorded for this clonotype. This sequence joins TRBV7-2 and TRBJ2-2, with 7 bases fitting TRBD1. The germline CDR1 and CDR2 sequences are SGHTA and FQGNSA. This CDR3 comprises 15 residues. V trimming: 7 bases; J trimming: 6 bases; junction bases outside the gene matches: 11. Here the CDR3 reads CASTPRAGGPGELFF. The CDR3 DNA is TGTGCCAGCACCCCCCGGGCAGGGGGTCCCGGGGAGCTGTTTTTT.

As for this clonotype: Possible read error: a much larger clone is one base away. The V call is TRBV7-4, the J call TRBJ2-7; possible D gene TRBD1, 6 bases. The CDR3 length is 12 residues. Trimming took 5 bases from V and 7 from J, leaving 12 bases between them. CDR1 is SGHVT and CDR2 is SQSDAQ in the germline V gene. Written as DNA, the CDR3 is TGTGCCAGCAGCCGCGGACAGTCTGAGCAGTACTTC. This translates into CASSRGQSEQYF.

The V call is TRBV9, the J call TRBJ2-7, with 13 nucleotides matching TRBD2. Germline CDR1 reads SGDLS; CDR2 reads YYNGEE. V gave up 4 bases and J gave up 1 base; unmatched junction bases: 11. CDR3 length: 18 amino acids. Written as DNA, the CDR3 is TGTGCCAGCAGCACCCCCAGACTAGCGGGGGGCCAGTCCTACGAGCAGTACTTC. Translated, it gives CASSTPRLAGGQSYEQYF.

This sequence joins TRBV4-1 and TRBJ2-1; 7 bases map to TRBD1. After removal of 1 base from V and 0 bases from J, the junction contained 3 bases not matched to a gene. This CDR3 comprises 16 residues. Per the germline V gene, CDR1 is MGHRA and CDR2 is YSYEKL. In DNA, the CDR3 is TGCGCCAGCAGCCAAGGGGACAGCGTCTCCTACAATGAGCAGTTCTTC. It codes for CASSQGDSVSYNEQFF.

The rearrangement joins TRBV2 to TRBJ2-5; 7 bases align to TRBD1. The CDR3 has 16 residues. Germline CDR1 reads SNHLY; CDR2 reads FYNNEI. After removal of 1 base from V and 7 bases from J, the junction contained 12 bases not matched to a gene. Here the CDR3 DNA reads TGTGCCAGCAGTGAAGTAACAGGGGAAAAGGTGGTGACCCAGTACTTC. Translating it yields CASSEVTGEKVVTQYF. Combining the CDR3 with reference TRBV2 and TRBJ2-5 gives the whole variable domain EPEVTQTPSHQVTQMGQEVILRCVPISNHLYFYWYRQILGQKVEFLVSFYNNEISEKSEIFDDQFSVERPDGSNFTLKIRSTKLEDSAMYFCASSEVTGEKVVTQYFGPGTRLLVL.

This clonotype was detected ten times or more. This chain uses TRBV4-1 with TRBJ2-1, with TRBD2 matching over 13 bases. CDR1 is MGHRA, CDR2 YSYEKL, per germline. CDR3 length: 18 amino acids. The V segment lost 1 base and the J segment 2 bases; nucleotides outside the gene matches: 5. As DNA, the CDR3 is TGCGCCAGCAGCCAAGGGACTAGCGGGGGAGACCCCTACAATGAGCAGTTCTTC. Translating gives CASSQGTSGGDPYNEQFF.

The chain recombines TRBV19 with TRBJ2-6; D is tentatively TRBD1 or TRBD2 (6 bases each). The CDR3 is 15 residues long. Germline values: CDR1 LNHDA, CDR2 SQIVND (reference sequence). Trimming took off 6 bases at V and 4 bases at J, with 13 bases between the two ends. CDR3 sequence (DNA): TGTGCCAGTAGGCCCCGAGGGGGGGGGGCCAACGTCCTGACTTTC. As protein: CASRPRGGGANVLTF.

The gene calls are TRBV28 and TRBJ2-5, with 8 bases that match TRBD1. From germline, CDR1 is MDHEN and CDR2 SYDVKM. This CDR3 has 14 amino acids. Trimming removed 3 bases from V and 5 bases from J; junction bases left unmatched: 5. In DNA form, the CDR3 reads TGTGCCAGCAGTTTTTATACAGGGGGGGAGACCCAGTACTTC. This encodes CASSFYTGGETQYF.

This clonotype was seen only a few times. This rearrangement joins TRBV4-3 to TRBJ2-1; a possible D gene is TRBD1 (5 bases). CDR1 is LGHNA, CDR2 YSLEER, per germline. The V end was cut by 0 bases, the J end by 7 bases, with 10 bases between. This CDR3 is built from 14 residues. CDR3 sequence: CASSQDAGMNEQFF. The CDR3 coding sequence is TGCGCCAGCAGCCAAGACGCAGGGATGAATGAGCAGTTCTTC.

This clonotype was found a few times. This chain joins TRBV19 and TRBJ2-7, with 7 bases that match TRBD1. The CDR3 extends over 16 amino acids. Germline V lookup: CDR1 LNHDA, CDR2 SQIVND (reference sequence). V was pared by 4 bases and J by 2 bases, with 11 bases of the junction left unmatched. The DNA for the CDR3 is TGTGCCAGTAGTACCAATGGGTGGACAGGCCCCTACGAGCAGTACGTC. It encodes CASSTNGWTGPYEQYV.

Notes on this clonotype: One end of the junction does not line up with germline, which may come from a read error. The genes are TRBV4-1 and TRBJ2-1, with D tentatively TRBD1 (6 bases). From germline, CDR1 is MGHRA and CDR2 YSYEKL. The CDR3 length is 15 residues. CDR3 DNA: TGCGCCAGCGGCCAAGAACTAGGGGGCTACAATGAGCAGTTCTTC. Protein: CASGQELGGYNEQFF.

The DNA of the CDR3 is TGTGTCTCTTGGATGGACAGTCCTCGCAACGTCCTGACTTTC. Its translation is CVSWMDSPRNVLTF. The V gene is TRBV6-1, the J gene TRBJ2-6, with D tentatively TRBD1 (6 bases). The CDR3 runs 14 residues. Germline CDR1 MNHNS, CDR2 SASEGT.